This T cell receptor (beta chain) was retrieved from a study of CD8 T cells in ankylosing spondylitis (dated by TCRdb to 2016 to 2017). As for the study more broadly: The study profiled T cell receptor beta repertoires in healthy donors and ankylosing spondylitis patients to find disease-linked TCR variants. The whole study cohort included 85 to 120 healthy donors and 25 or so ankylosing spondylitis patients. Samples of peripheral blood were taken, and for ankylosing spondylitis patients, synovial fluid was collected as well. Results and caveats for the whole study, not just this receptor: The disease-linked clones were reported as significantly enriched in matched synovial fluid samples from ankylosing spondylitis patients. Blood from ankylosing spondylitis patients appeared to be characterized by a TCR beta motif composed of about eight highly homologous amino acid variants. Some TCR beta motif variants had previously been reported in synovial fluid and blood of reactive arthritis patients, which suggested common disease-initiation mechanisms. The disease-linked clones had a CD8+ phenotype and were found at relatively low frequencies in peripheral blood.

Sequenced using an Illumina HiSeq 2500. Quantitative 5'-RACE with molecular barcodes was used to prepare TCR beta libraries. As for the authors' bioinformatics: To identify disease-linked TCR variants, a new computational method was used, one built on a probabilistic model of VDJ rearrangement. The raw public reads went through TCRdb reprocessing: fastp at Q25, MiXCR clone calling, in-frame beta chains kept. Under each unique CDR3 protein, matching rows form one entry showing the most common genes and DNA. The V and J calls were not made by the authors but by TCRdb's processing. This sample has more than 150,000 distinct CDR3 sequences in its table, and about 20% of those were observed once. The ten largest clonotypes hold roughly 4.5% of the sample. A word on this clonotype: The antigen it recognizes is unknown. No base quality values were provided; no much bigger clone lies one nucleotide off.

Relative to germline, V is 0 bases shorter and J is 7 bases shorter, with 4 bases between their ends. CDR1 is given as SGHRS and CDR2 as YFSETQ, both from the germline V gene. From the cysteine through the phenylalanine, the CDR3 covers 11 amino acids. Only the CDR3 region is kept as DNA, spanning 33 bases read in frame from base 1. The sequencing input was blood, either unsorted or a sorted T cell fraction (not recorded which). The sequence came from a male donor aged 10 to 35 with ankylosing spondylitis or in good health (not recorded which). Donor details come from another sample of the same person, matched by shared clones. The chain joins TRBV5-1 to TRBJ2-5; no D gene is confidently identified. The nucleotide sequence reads TGCGCCAGCAGCTTGGAGGGGACCCAGTACTTC. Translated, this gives CASSLEGTQYF.